The 29 T cell receptor beta chains below were found in one sample sequenced in a study of T-cell reconstitution after alpha-beta-depleted transplantation in children. The library targeted TCRbeta and was prepared with unique molecular identifiers. TCRdb independently ran MiXCR on the PCR reads; one entry per CDR3 protein. The sample consists of a few hundred thousand distinct CDR3 sequences, more than 20% of them appearing once. Source: PBMCs, mostly from graft donor cells, taken 360 days after TCRalphabeta/CD19-depleted stem cell transplant. The receptors originated from a female patient aged 2-9 years who had a stem cell transplant for congenital amegakaryocytic thrombocytopenia, so the T cells may come from the graft donor.

The rearrangement uses TRBV6-2 or TRBV6-3 and TRBJ2-7; 8 nucleotides match TRBD2. The CDR3 covers 14 residues. V shed 5 bases and J 2 bases; nucleotides not matched to a gene: 5. Looked up from germline, CDR1 is MNHEY and CDR2 is SVGEGT. CDR3 bases: TGTGCCAGCAGTCCCGGGACTAGGGCCTACGAGCAGTACTTC. This gives the protein CASSPGTRAYEQYF.

The chain recombines TRBV6-5 with TRBJ2-1, with a weak D call TRBD1 (5 bases). The CDR3 covers 15 residues. V shed 2 bases and J shed 5 bases, with 13 bases lying between them. Germline V CDR1 and CDR2: MNHEY, SVGAGI. The CDR3 region has the DNA TGTGCCAGCAGTTACGCTGACAGTCGCGACAATGAGCAGTTCTTC. This translates into CASSYADSRDNEQFF.

This clonotype has more than one count but fewer than ten. The CDR3 DNA is TGTGCCAGCGCCCGAGCTAGGGGCCCCCTTAATTCACCCCTCCACTTT. Translation: CASARARGPLNSPLHF. This sequence joins TRBV12-3 or TRBV12-4 and TRBJ1-6; D might be TRBD1 (5 bases). The CDR3 length is 16 residues. V lost 8 bases and J lost 6, with 20 bases in between.

This clonotype was detected many times. V is TRBV6-5 and J is TRBJ2-1; no definite D call. The CDR3 has 12 residues. CDR1 and CDR2 from the germline V gene are MNHEY and SVGAGI. V was pared by 4 bases and J by 8 bases, with 9 bases between. In DNA, the CDR3 is TGTGCCAGCAGTTTTGATCGTTATGAGCAGTTCTTC. Amino acid sequence: CASSFDRYEQFF.

This clonotype has more than one count but fewer than ten. The rearrangement joins TRBV3-1 to TRBJ2-1; D is perhaps TRBD1 (7 bases). Germline V gives CDR1 LGHDT, CDR2 YNNKEL (reference sequence). V was trimmed by 0 bases and J by 7 bases, leaving 19 bases between them. The CDR3 is made up of 17 amino acids. The CDR3 DNA follows: TGTGCCAGCAGCCAAGATCGGCGGGGACAGAACCTGAATGAGCAGTTCTTC. Translated, it gives CASSQDRRGQNLNEQFF.

This clonotype was seen ten or more times. The rearrangement joins TRBV21-1 to TRBJ2-1. TRBV21-1 corresponds to a pseudogene. This CDR3 is built from 12 residues. CDR3 DNA: TGTGCCAGCAGCAAAGTTGGGTATGAGCAGTTCTTC. Its translation is CASSKVGYEQFF.

The chain joins TRBV12-3 or TRBV12-4 to TRBJ2-7; TRBD1 agrees at 10 bases. The CDR3 has 15 residues. Trimming at V came to 3 bases and at J to 5 bases, leaving 7 bases not matched to a gene. For the CDR3, the DNA is TGTGCCAGCAGTTTTCCGGGACAGGGGTCCCACGAGCAGTACTTC. Amino acids: CASSFPGQGSHEQYF.

The chain couples TRBV7-9 to TRBJ1-1; 8 bases match TRBD1. The germline V gene encodes CDR1 SEHNR and CDR2 FQNEAQ (reference sequence). Germline trimming cut 4 bases from V and 10 bases from J; bases unmatched to any gene: 5. The CDR3 is 12 residues long. CDR3 residues: CASSYLDRGAFF. The CDR3 coding sequence is TGTGCCAGCAGCTACTTAGACAGGGGAGCTTTCTTT.

CDR3 residues: CASSPANANYGYTF. In nucleotides, the CDR3 is TGTGCCAGCTCACCAGCTAATGCTAACTATGGCTACACCTTC. J is TRBJ1-2 and V is TRBV18, with no clear D. Germline V gives CDR1 KGHSH, CDR2 LQKENI. Trimming took off 2 bases at V and 0 bases at J, with 7 bases between the two ends. This CDR3 has 14 amino acids. Looking up the rest from reference TRBV18 and TRBJ1-2 gives the full variable domain: NAGVMQNPRHLVRRRGQEARLRCSPMKGHSHVYWYRQLPEEGLKFMVYLQKENIIDESGMPKERFSAEFPKEGPSILRIQQVVRGDSAAYFCASSPANANYGYTFGSGTRLTVV.

This clonotype was observed a few times. The chain carries TRBV20-1 and TRBJ1-3; D not resolved. CDR3 length equals 14 residues. Germline CDR1 and CDR2: DFQATT and SNEGSKA (reference sequence). Trimming took 6 bases from V and 4 from J, leaving 16 bases between them. CDR3 residues: CSAHERGAGNTIYF. The CDR3 nucleotides are TGCAGTGCCCACGAAAGAGGTGCCGGAAACACCATATATTTT.

The rearrangement joins TRBV21-1 to TRBJ2-7; the table's D call, TRBD2, was not checked against the DNA. TRBV21-1 is given as a pseudogene. The CDR3 consists of 14 residues. The CDR3 DNA follows: TGTGCCAGCAGCAAAGACGGCCCCTCCTACGAGCAGTACTTC. This sequence encodes CASSKDGPSYEQYF.

The chain joins TRBV20-1 to TRBJ2-2; 12 bases match TRBD2. This CDR3 comprises 15 residues. V shed 6 bases and J 10 bases; nucleotides not matched to a gene: 12. Germline CDR1 is DFQATT and CDR2 is SNEGSKA (reference sequence). As DNA, the CDR3 is TGCAGTGCGGCTAGCGGGAGGGCCATCGCCGAGGAGCTGTTTTTT. It codes for CSAASGRAIAEELFF.

V gene TRBV28 combines with J gene TRBJ1-3; no definite D call. The germline V gene has CDR1 MDHEN and CDR2 SYDVKM. The CDR3 is 14 amino acids. Trimming left V 11 bases short and J 0 bases short, with 14 bases between. The CDR3 loop is CASRPDRSGNTIYF. The CDR3 DNA is TGTGCCTCTAGGCCCGACCGCTCTGGAAACACCATATATTTT.

The sample holds a few counts of this clonotype. The rearrangement uses TRBV12-3 or TRBV12-4 and TRBJ2-5; TRBD2 is a possible D gene (5 bases). The CDR3 length is 14 residues. V was shortened by 6 bases and J by 6 bases, with 17 bases between the two germline ends. The CDR3 sequence: CASSPTVGGQTQYF. CDR3 DNA sequence: TGTGCCAGCAGCCCCACGGTCGGAGGCCAGACCCAGTACTTC.

In this sample, this clonotype turned up many times. The CDR3 nucleotides are TGTGCCAGCAGCTTAAGGTACAGGGCTGAAGCTTTCTTT. Protein product: CASSLRYRAEAFF. The chain is built from TRBV11-2 and TRBJ1-1, with TRBD1 as a possible D gene (6 bases). CDR3 length equals 13 residues. Trimming cost V 2 bases and J 6 bases, with 10 bases left between them. Germline V gives CDR1 SGHAT, CDR2 FQNNGV.

This clonotype was seen ten or more times. V usage is TRBV29-1 and J usage is TRBJ2-2; 10 positions agree with TRBD1. The junction had 11 bases not matched to a gene; V was cut back by 1 base and J by 6 bases. Germline V gene sequence: CDR1 SQVTM, CDR2 ANQGSEA. This CDR3 contains 17 residues. This chain's CDR3 is CSVEANTGTGESGELFF. Written as DNA, the CDR3 is TGCAGCGTTGAAGCCAACACCGGGACAGGGGAATCCGGGGAGCTGTTTTTT.

V gene TRBV6-2 or TRBV6-3 combines with J gene TRBJ2-7; no clear D. Germline CDR1 reads MNHEY; CDR2 reads SVGEGT. The CDR3 is 13 amino acids. V shed 4 bases and J shed 2 bases, with 9 bases lying between them. The CDR3 DNA sequence: TGTGCCAGCAGTTTCGCGGTCCCCTACGAGCAGTACTTC. It yields the protein CASSFAVPYEQYF.

At least ten counts were recorded for this clonotype. This chain connects TRBV7-2 to TRBJ2-1; 14 bases agree with TRBD2. V was pared by 5 bases and J by 10 bases, with 4 bases of the junction left unmatched. Germline CDR1 SGHTA, CDR2 FQGNSA. The CDR3 runs 14 residues. The CDR3: CASSVGLAGVEQFF. CDR3 DNA sequence: TGTGCCAGCAGCGTGGGACTAGCGGGGGTCGAGCAGTTCTTC.

This chain links TRBV10-3 with TRBJ2-1, with 10 positions matching TRBD2. Germline V gene sequence: CDR1 ENHRY, CDR2 SYGVKD. V was pared by 10 bases and J by 3 bases, with 6 bases of the junction left unmatched. This CDR3 is 14 amino acids long. CDR3 residues: CATTGTSDYNEQFF. Written as DNA, the CDR3 is TGTGCCACCACCGGGACTAGCGACTACAATGAGCAGTTCTTC.

The chain has TRBV2 and TRBJ2-5, with TRBD2 as a possible D gene (5 bases). From germline, CDR1 is SNHLY and CDR2 FYNNEI. Trimming removed 0 bases from V and 5 bases from J, with 22 bases in between. The CDR3 is 18 residues long. CDR3 in amino acids: CASSEALGVSVEEETQYF. The CDR3 DNA sequence: TGTGCCAGCAGTGAAGCCTTGGGAGTCAGTGTAGAGGAGGAGACCCAGTACTTC.

This clonotype was counted many times. The chain recombines TRBV29-1 with TRBJ2-1, with 12 bases that match TRBD2. CDR3 size: 13 residues. Germline trimming cut 7 bases from V and 3 bases from J; bases unmatched to any gene: 1. Looked up from germline, CDR1 is SQVTM and CDR2 is ANQGSEA. CDR3 amino acids: CSGGLAGYNEQFF. CDR3 sequence (DNA): TGCAGCGGGGGACTAGCGGGCTACAATGAGCAGTTCTTC.

This clonotype was picked up a small number of times. J is TRBJ2-3 and V is TRBV4-2, with unresolved D. This CDR3 comprises 16 residues. The V gene lost 5 bases and the J gene lost 0 bases, with 15 bases spanning the gap. CDR1 is LGHNA, CDR2 YNFKEQ, per germline. CDR3 sequence reads: CASSNQARYSTDTQYF. CDR3 in DNA: TGTGCCAGCAGCAACCAGGCTCGCTATAGCACAGATACGCAGTATTTT.

Here the CDR3 reads CASSQDWRADIGYEQYF. The DNA for the CDR3 is TGTGCCAGCAGCCAAGACTGGAGAGCGGATATTGGGTACGAGCAGTACTTC. The genes are TRBV3-1 and TRBJ2-7, with a possible D match to TRBD2 (5 bases). Trimming pared 0 bases from V and 4 bases from J, leaving 19 bases between. Looked up from germline, CDR1 is LGHDT and CDR2 is YNNKEL (reference sequence). CDR3 length: 17 amino acids.

This chain joins TRBV27 and TRBJ1-5; 11 nucleotides agree with TRBD1. Trimming cost V 8 bases and J 6 bases; bases outside gene matches: 6. The CDR3 is 14 amino acids. The germline V gene encodes CDR1 MNHEY and CDR2 SMNVEV (reference sequence). The CDR3 sequence is CASGGQGDFQPQHF. CDR3 coding DNA: TGTGCCAGCGGGGGACAGGGGGATTTTCAGCCCCAGCATTTT.

This clonotype is a singleton in its sample. This sequence joins TRBV4-2 and TRBJ2-3, with 13 bases aligning to TRBD2. The CDR3 is 20 amino acids. CDR1 and CDR2 from the germline V gene are LGHNA and YNFKEQ. J gave up 6 bases and V 1 base, and 16 bases lay outside the gene matches. The CDR3 DNA reads TGTGCCAGCAGCCAAGTGAGGGGGACTAGCGGGGTTGAGGGACCGGATACGCAGTATTTT. It is translated as CASSQVRGTSGVEGPDTQYF.

The chain has TRBV11-1 and TRBJ2-1; 14 positions agree with TRBD2. J lost 5 bases, V lost 4 bases, and 10 bases had no gene match. CDR3 length equals 18 residues. The germline gives CDR1 SGHAT, CDR2 FQDESV (reference sequence). This CDR3 reads CASSSKPGLAGADNEQFF. The CDR3 DNA follows: TGTGCCAGCAGCTCAAAACCGGGACTAGCGGGGGCCGACAATGAGCAGTTCTTC.

The gene calls are TRBV7-2 and TRBJ2-2; 8 nucleotides align to TRBD1. Unmatched junction bases numbered 7, after V lost 4 bases and J lost 3 bases. The CDR3 is made up of 16 amino acids. Germline CDR1 is SGHTA and CDR2 is FQGNSA. The CDR3 DNA is TGTGCCAGCAGCTCAGCAGGGGGCGCGGACACCGGGGAGCTGTTTTTT. Its translation: CASSSAGGADTGELFF.

The chain uses TRBV7-8 and TRBJ1-6; D may be TRBD1 (5 bases). The CDR3 has 13 residues. Germline V CDR1 and CDR2: SGHVS, FQNEAQ. Trimming shortened V by 5 bases and J by 9 bases, and 11 bases separated the two germline ends. The CDR3 nucleotides read TGTGCCAGCAGCAGACCGGGACCTTCACCCCTCCACTTT. Encoded protein: CASSRPGPSPLHF. The full variable domain, its missing parts supplied by reference TRBV7-8 and TRBJ1-6, is GAGVSQSPRYKVAKRGQDVALRCDPISGHVSLFWYQQALGQGPEFLTYFQNEAQLDKSGLPSDRFFAERPEGSVSTLKIQRTQQEDSAVYLCASSRPGPSPLHFGNGTRLTVT.

The V call is TRBV4-2, the J call TRBJ1-5; the D gene is possibly TRBD1 (5 bases). The CDR3 contains 15 residues. Trimming took 4 bases from V and 0 from J, leaving 10 bases between them. Germline values: CDR1 LGHNA, CDR2 YNFKEQ. This CDR3 is CASSPQGNSNQPQHF. The CDR3 DNA reads as TGTGCCAGCAGCCCTCAGGGAAATAGCAATCAGCCCCAGCATTTT.